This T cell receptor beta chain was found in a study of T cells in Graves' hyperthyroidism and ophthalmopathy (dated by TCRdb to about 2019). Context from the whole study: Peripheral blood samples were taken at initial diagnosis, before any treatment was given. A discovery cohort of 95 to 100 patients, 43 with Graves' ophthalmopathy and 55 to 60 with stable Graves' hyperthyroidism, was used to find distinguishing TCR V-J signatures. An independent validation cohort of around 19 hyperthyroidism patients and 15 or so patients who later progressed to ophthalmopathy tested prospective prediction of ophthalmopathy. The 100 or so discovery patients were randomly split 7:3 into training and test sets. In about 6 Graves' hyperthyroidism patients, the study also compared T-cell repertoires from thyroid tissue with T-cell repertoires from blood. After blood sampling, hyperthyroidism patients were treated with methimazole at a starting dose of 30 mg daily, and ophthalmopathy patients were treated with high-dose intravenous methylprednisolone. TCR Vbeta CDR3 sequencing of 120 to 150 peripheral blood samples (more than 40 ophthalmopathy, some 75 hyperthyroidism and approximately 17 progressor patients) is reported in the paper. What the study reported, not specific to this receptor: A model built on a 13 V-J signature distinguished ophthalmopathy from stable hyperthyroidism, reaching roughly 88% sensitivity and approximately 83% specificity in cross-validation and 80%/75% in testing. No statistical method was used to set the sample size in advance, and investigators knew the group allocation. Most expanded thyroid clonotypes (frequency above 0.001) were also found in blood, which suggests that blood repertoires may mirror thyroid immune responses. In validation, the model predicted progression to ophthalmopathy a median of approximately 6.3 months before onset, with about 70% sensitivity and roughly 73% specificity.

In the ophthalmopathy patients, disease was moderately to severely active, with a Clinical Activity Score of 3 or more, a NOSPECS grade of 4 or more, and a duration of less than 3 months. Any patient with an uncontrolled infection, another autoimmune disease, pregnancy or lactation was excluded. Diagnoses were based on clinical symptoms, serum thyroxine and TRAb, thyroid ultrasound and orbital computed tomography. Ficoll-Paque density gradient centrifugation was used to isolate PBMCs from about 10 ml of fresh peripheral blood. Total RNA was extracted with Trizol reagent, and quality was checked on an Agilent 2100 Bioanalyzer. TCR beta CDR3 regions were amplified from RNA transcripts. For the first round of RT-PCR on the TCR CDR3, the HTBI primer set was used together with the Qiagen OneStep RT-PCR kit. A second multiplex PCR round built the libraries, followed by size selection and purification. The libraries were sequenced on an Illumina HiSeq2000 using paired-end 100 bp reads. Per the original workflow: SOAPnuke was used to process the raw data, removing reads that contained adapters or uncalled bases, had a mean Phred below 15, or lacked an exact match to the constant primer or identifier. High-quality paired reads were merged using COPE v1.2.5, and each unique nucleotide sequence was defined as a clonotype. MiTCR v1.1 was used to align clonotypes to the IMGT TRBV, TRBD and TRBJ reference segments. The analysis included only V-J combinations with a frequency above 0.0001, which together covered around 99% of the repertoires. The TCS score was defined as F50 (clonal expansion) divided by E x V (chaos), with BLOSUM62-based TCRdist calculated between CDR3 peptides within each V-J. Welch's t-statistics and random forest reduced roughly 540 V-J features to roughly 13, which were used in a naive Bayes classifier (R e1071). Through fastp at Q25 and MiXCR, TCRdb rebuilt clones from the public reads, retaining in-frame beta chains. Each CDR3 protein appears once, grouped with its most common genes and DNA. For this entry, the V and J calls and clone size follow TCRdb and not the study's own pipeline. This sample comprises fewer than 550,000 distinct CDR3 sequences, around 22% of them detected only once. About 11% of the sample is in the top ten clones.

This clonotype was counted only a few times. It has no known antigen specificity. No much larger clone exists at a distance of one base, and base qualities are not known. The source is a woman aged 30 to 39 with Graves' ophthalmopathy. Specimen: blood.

CDR3 reads: CASSEGGVVSYEQYF. The nucleotide sequence is given as TGTGCCAGCAGCGAAGGAGGGGTCGTCTCCTACGAGCAGTACTTC. The sequence joins TRBV12-3 or TRBV12-4 to TRBJ2-7, with TRBD2 tentatively as D gene (6 bases match). V and J are truncated by 6 bases and 0 bases respectively, leaving an intervening sequence of 15 bases. The CDR3, cysteine through phenylalanine, is 15 amino acids long. Only the CDR3 portion is preserved as DNA: 45 bases, with reading frame beginning at the first base.